What follows are 13 T cell receptor beta chains derived from one specimen sequenced in a study of T cell repertoires in cytomegalovirus infection. These receptors have no identified antigens. TCRdb re-derived calls from the reads in MiXCR, one entry per CDR3 protein. The sample consists of tens of thousands of distinct CDR3 sequences, 35% to 45% of them appearing once. Sequencing used CD8+ T cells from cultured PBMCs, obtained from culture after CMV antigen stimulation. All receptors derive from a human donor in good health (CMV status not recorded). Some clones in this sample may be carry-over from other donors' samples.

The J gene is TRBJ2-2, the V gene TRBV7-6; 9 bases are a match to TRBD1. J lost 2 bases, V lost 3 bases, and 4 bases had no gene match. Germline CDR1 is SGHVS and CDR2 is FNYEAQ. There are 16 residues in the CDR3. CDR3 loop: CASSLAGQGNTGELFF. CDR3 sequence (DNA): TGTGCCAGCAGCTTGGCGGGACAGGGAAACACCGGGGAGCTGTTTTTT.

In this sample, this clonotype turned up a few times. The chain employs TRBV11-2 and TRBJ2-7, with a tentative D call TRBD2 (6 bases). The CDR3 has 17 amino acids. Germline V CDR1 and CDR2: SGHAT, FQNNGV. With 6 bases removed from V and 3 bases from J, the gap between germline ends came to 24 bases. As DNA, the CDR3 is TGTGCCAGCAGTCCCTACCCCCGGGAGTTTGAGGGCTACGAGCAGTACTTC. Encoded protein: CASSPYPREFEGYEQYF.

The genes are TRBV4-1 and TRBJ1-1; 11 nucleotides align to TRBD1. After removal of 4 bases from V and 6 bases from J, the junction contained 1 base not matched to a gene. The CDR3 is 13 residues long. CDR1 is MGHRA and CDR2 is YSYEKL in the germline V gene. In nucleotides, the CDR3 is TGCGCCAGCAGCCTGGGACAGGGGGCTGAAGCTTTCTTT. This sequence encodes CASSLGQGAEAFF.

The DNA of the CDR3 is TGTGCCAGCAGCCCGGGACAGGGGATTGGTAGCAATCAGCCCCAGCATTTT. It specifies CASSPGQGIGSNQPQHF. The J gene is TRBJ1-5, the V gene TRBV28, with 10 nucleotides matching TRBD1. The germline CDR1 and CDR2 sequences are MDHEN and SYDVKM. CDR3 length equals 17 residues. The V segment lost 6 bases and the J segment 0 bases; nucleotides outside the gene matches: 8.

This clonotype was detected many times. The chain carries TRBV4-1 and TRBJ2-7, with TRBD1 identical over 9 bases. Germline V gene lookup returns CDR1 MGHRA and CDR2 YSYEKL. V lost 0 bases, J lost 1 base, and 1 base stayed unmatched. The CDR3 is 15 residues long. CDR3 loop: CASSQDDRGSYEQYF. In DNA, the CDR3 is TGCGCCAGCAGCCAAGATGACAGGGGGTCCTACGAGCAGTACTTC.

This clonotype was counted a few times. The CDR3 is CASSPGSGQGALRAFF. The CDR3 DNA sequence: TGTGCCAGCAGTCCAGGCTCCGGACAGGGGGCGCTACGAGCTTTCTTT. The chain recombines TRBV27 with TRBJ1-1, with 11 bases aligning to TRBD1. Germline trimming cut 5 bases from V and 10 bases from J; bases unmatched to any gene: 15. Germline loops: CDR1 MNHEY, CDR2 SMNVEV (reference sequence). The length of the CDR3 is 16 residues.

This rearrangement joins TRBV2 to TRBJ2-7; no reliable D call. Trimming removed 3 bases at V and 3 bases at J, with 9 bases between. Germline-derived CDR1 and CDR2 are SNHLY and FYNNEI. The CDR3 extends over 13 amino acids. This CDR3 is CASSDNYIYEQYF. The DNA of the CDR3 is TGTGCCAGCAGTGACAATTATATCTACGAGCAGTACTTC.

The chain links TRBV6-6 to TRBJ2-7; D may be TRBD1 (5 bases). Germline-derived CDR1 and CDR2 are MNHNY and SVGAGI (reference sequence). The CDR3 is 14 residues long. The ends were cut back, 4 bases at V and 2 bases at J, with 12 bases in the middle. In nucleotides, the CDR3 is TGTGCCAGCAGTTTTCCCGAGACAGCCTACGAGCAGTACTTC. Translating it yields CASSFPETAYEQYF.

The chain links TRBV6-6 to TRBJ1-5; D not resolved. This CDR3 is built from 14 residues. Trimming took 1 base from V and 1 from J, leaving 5 bases between them. Germline CDR1 is MNHNY and CDR2 is SVGAGI (reference sequence). The CDR3 DNA reads as TGTGCCAGCAGTTACTGGACGAGCAATCAGCCCCAGCATTTT. This translates into CASSYWTSNQPQHF.

This clonotype was detected a few times. The CDR3 DNA reads TGTGCCAGCAGCTTTAGGGACACGTCCGGGTACGAGCAGTACTTC. Translating it yields CASSFRDTSGYEQYF. This chain joins TRBV7-9 and TRBJ2-7; TRBD1 is a possible D gene (6 bases). Trimming left V 3 bases short and J 4 bases short, with 16 bases between. In germline, CDR1 is SEHNR, CDR2 FQNEAQ (reference sequence). The CDR3 is 15 amino acids.

This clonotype has just a few counts. The V gene is TRBV27, the J gene TRBJ1-6; unclear D gene. CDR3 length: 15 residues. Germline-derived CDR1 and CDR2 are MNHEY and SMNVEV (reference sequence). V lost 2 bases to trimming and J lost 3 bases, with 8 bases between them. The CDR3: CASSLGRGYNSPLHF. In nucleotides, the CDR3 is TGTGCCAGCAGTTTAGGAAGAGGCTATAATTCACCCCTCCACTTT.

The V gene is TRBV7-3, the J gene TRBJ2-5; D is possibly TRBD2 (5 bases). This CDR3 region has 15 residues. The germline V gene encodes CDR1 SGHTA and CDR2 FQGTGA. Trimming stripped 5 bases from V and 4 bases from J, with 17 bases between. The CDR3 DNA follows: TGTGCCAGCAGCACGAGGGATGGCAGAAGAGAGACCCAGTACTTC. Translating gives CASSTRDGRRETQYF.

The chain employs TRBV7-2 and TRBJ1-2, with 7 nucleotides matching TRBD1. Looked up from germline, CDR1 is SGHTA and CDR2 is FQGNSA. The V segment lost 5 bases and the J segment 2 bases; nucleotides outside the gene matches: 5. The CDR3 is 14 residues long. CDR3 sequence: CASSQLQGNYGYTF. CDR3 bases: TGTGCCAGCAGCCAACTACAGGGGAACTATGGCTACACCTTC.